The rows below give T cell receptor beta chains drawn from one sample of a study of beta chain features in type 1 diabetes. Profiled with immunoSEQ multiplex PCR; TCRdb holds only in-frame clones, not every one. The sample holds approximately 300,000 clones, approximately 9.9% seen once. What was sequenced was naive CD4+ T cells from blood. Receptors originate from a woman in her thirties in good health. The CDR3 runs from the conserved cysteine through the conserved F or W. The order of the fields is CDR3 protein, CDR3 DNA, J gene, clone size, V gene, D gene. D genes are given only for firm matches. Size is omitted from some rows. Given values are once, few, many or a class for expanded clones.

CDR3aa: CASSFTLAGLSYEQYF; CDR3nt: TGTGCCAGCAGCTTCACTCTAGCGGGATTATCGTACGAGCAGTACTTC; j_gene: TRBJ2-7; abundance: -; v_gene: TRBV7-9; d_gene: TRBD2
CDR3aa: CASGSLRDSNTGELFF; CDR3nt: TGTGCCAGCGGATCTCTTCGGGACTCGAACACCGGGGAGCTGTTTTTT; j_gene: TRBJ2-2; abundance: few; v_gene: TRBV5-4; d_gene: -
CDR3aa: CASSAPGLATNTGELFF; CDR3nt: TGTGCCAGCAGCGCACCGGGACTAGCGACGAACACCGGGGAGCTGTTTTTT; j_gene: TRBJ2-2; abundance: few; v_gene: TRBV9; d_gene: TRBD2
CDR3aa: CASSPRTGGNTEAFF; CDR3nt: TGTGCCAGCTCACCACGGACAGGGGGGAACACTGAAGCTTTCTTT; j_gene: TRBJ1-1; abundance: few; v_gene: TRBV18; d_gene: TRBD1
CDR3aa: CASSGGTGVETQYF; CDR3nt: TGTGCCAGCAGCGGTGGGACAGGGGTAGAGACCCAGTACTTC; j_gene: TRBJ2-5; abundance: few; v_gene: TRBV5-6; d_gene: TRBD1
CDR3aa: CASSFTSGRTNEQFF; CDR3nt: TGTGCCAGCAGTTTCACTAGCGGGAGAACTAATGAGCAGTTCTTC; j_gene: TRBJ2-1; abundance: -; v_gene: TRBV6-5; d_gene: TRBD2
CDR3aa: CAWSYSLATDTQYF; CDR3nt: TGTGCCTGGAGTTATTCTCTAGCAACAGATACGCAGTATTTT; j_gene: TRBJ2-3; abundance: -; v_gene: TRBV30; d_gene: -
CDR3aa: CASSPGLQGTQYF; CDR3nt: TGTGCCAGCAGTCCCGGACTCCAAGGGACCCAGTACTTC; j_gene: TRBJ2-5; abundance: few; v_gene: TRBV6-5; d_gene: -
CDR3aa: CASSQALKGNYGYTF; CDR3nt: TGCGCCAGCAGCCAAGCCCTAAAGGGGAACTATGGCTACACCTTC; j_gene: TRBJ1-2; abundance: few; v_gene: TRBV4-1; d_gene: -
CDR3aa: CASSPPGQGNEQFF; CDR3nt: TGTGCCAGCTCACCGCCGGGGCAGGGGAATGAGCAGTTCTTC; j_gene: TRBJ2-1; abundance: few; v_gene: TRBV18; d_gene: -
CDR3aa: CASSKDRGPDEQFF; CDR3nt: TGTGCCAGCAGCAAGGACAGGGGGCCAGATGAGCAGTTCTTC; j_gene: TRBJ2-1; abundance: few; v_gene: TRBV11-1; d_gene: TRBD1
CDR3aa: CASSAGQGDEKLFF; CDR3nt: TGTGCCAGCAGTGCGGGACAGGGAGATGAAAAACTGTTTTTT; j_gene: TRBJ1-4; abundance: few; v_gene: TRBV2; d_gene: TRBD1
CDR3aa: CASSLSSDPSTDTQYF; CDR3nt: TGTGCCAGCAGCTTATCCAGCGATCCTAGCACAGATACGCAGTATTTT; j_gene: TRBJ2-3; abundance: few; v_gene: TRBV7-2; d_gene: -
CDR3aa: CASSSRAGQGSYEQYF; CDR3nt: TGTGCCAGCAGCTCCCGGGCGGGACAGGGCTCCTACGAGCAGTACTTC; j_gene: TRBJ2-7; abundance: -; v_gene: TRBV11-2; d_gene: TRBD1
CDR3aa: CASSQATGAYGYTF; CDR3nt: TGCGCCAGCAGCCAAGCTACAGGGGCCTATGGCTACACCTTC; j_gene: TRBJ1-2; abundance: -; v_gene: TRBV4-3; d_gene: TRBD1
CDR3aa: CAWSAQGSDTQYF; CDR3nt: TGTGCCTGGAGTGCACAGGGATCAGATACGCAGTATTTT; j_gene: TRBJ2-3; abundance: few; v_gene: TRBV30; d_gene: -
CDR3aa: CASGGQGYEQYF; CDR3nt: TGTGCCAGTGGGGGACAGGGCTACGAGCAGTACTTC; j_gene: TRBJ2-7; abundance: few; v_gene: TRBV2; d_gene: TRBD1
CDR3aa: CASSPDRTVGEQFF; CDR3nt: TGTGCCAGCAGTCCGGACAGGACGGTGGGGGAGCAGTTCTTC; j_gene: TRBJ2-1; abundance: few; v_gene: TRBV6-5; d_gene: TRBD1
CDR3aa: CSVGETGVASGSYEQYF; CDR3nt: TGCAGCGTTGGGGAAACAGGGGTGGCTAGCGGGAGCTACGAGCAGTACTTC; j_gene: TRBJ2-7; abundance: few; v_gene: TRBV29-1; d_gene: TRBD2
CDR3aa: CSVEGTTLEQYF; CDR3nt: TGCAGCGTTGAGGGGACTACCCTCGAGCAGTACTTC; j_gene: TRBJ2-7; abundance: few; v_gene: TRBV29-1; d_gene: TRBD2
CDR3aa: CASRGNEQYF; CDR3nt: TGTGCCAGCCGTGGCAACGAGCAGTACTTC; j_gene: TRBJ2-7; abundance: few; v_gene: TRBV27; d_gene: -
CDR3aa: CASSSRDSNYGYTF; CDR3nt: TGTGCCAGTAGCTCAAGGGACAGCAACTATGGCTACACCTTC; j_gene: TRBJ1-2; abundance: -; v_gene: TRBV19; d_gene: TRBD1
CDR3aa: CASSPTSGSSGELFF; CDR3nt: TGTGCCAGCAGCCCGACTAGCGGGAGTTCCGGGGAGCTGTTTTTT; j_gene: TRBJ2-2; abundance: few; v_gene: TRBV7-3; d_gene: TRBD2
CDR3aa: CASSQELGVYGYTF; CDR3nt: TGTGCCAGCAGCCAAGAACTGGGCGTCTATGGCTACACCTTC; j_gene: TRBJ1-2; abundance: few; v_gene: TRBV14; d_gene: -
CDR3aa: CASERGLLYNEQFF; CDR3nt: TGTGCCAGCGAGAGGGGGCTGCTCTACAATGAGCAGTTCTTC; j_gene: TRBJ2-1; abundance: -; v_gene: TRBV2; d_gene: TRBD1
CDR3aa: CASSQGLAAIRETQYF; CDR3nt: TGTGCCAGCAGTCAGGGACTAGCGGCCATACGGGAGACCCAGTACTTC; j_gene: TRBJ2-5; abundance: few; v_gene: TRBV25-1; d_gene: TRBD2
CDR3aa: CAWGRGTDTQYF; CDR3nt: TGTGCCTGGGGTAGAGGCACAGATACGCAGTATTTT; j_gene: TRBJ2-3; abundance: few; v_gene: TRBV30; d_gene: -
CDR3aa: CASSGPGGTQYF; CDR3nt: TGTGCCAGCAGCGGTCCCGGGGGGACCCAGTACTTC; j_gene: TRBJ2-5; abundance: many; v_gene: TRBV9; d_gene: -
CDR3aa: CASSRLDTSLLFF; CDR3nt: TGTGCCAGCAGCCGCCTGGACACTTCCCTGTTGTTCTTC; j_gene: TRBJ2-1; abundance: -; v_gene: TRBV7-2; d_gene: -
CDR3aa: CASSPVLIDTQYF; CDR3nt: TGTGCCAGCAGTCCGGTTCTTATAGATACGCAGTATTTT; j_gene: TRBJ2-3; abundance: -; v_gene: TRBV28; d_gene: -
CDR3aa: CASSPTGPGVTQYF; CDR3nt: TGTGCCAGCAGTCCGACAGGGCCGGGGGTGACCCAGTACTTC; j_gene: TRBJ2-5; abundance: few; v_gene: TRBV27; d_gene: -
CDR3aa: CASTLQVVRHGEQFF; CDR3nt: TGTGCCAGCACCCTCCAAGTAGTCCGACACGGCGAGCAGTTCTTC; j_gene: TRBJ2-1; abundance: few; v_gene: TRBV2; d_gene: -
CDR3aa: CASSLRTSGANNEQFF; CDR3nt: TGTGCCAGCAGCTTGCGGACTAGCGGGGCAAACAATGAGCAGTTCTTC; j_gene: TRBJ2-1; abundance: -; v_gene: TRBV7-3; d_gene: TRBD2
CDR3aa: CASSTRTGGYEQYF; CDR3nt: TGTGCCAGTAGTACCCGGACAGGGGGCTACGAGCAGTACTTC; j_gene: TRBJ2-7; abundance: -; v_gene: TRBV19; d_gene: TRBD1
CDR3aa: CASSPLGQNTGELFF; CDR3nt: TGCGCCAGCAGCCCTTTGGGGCAGAACACCGGGGAGCTGTTTTTT; j_gene: TRBJ2-2; abundance: few; v_gene: TRBV5-1; d_gene: -
CDR3aa: CSVEVVTGGSGYTF; CDR3nt: TGCAGCGTTGAAGTGGTAACAGGGGGCTCTGGCTACACCTTC; j_gene: TRBJ1-2; abundance: few; v_gene: TRBV29-1; d_gene: TRBD1
CDR3aa: CASSSREGSYNEQFF; CDR3nt: TGTGCCAGCAGCTCGCGGGAGGGCTCTTACAATGAGCAGTTCTTC; j_gene: TRBJ2-1; abundance: -; v_gene: TRBV9; d_gene: TRBD2
CDR3aa: CASSLSYSGTSGRVEQFF; CDR3nt: TGTGCCAGCAGCCTCTCCTATTCGGGGACTAGCGGGAGGGTTGAGCAGTTCTTC; j_gene: TRBJ2-1; abundance: -; v_gene: TRBV7-2; d_gene: TRBD2
CDR3aa: CASSEQGNTGELFF; CDR3nt: TGTGCCAGCAGTGAACAGGGGAACACCGGGGAGCTGTTTTTT; j_gene: TRBJ2-2; abundance: -; v_gene: TRBV27; d_gene: -
CDR3aa: CASSLPGLAGNEQFF; CDR3nt: TGCGCCAGCAGCTTACCGGGACTAGCGGGCAATGAGCAGTTCTTC; j_gene: TRBJ2-1; abundance: few; v_gene: TRBV5-1; d_gene: TRBD2
CDR3aa: CASTLTRINEQFF; CDR3nt: TGTGCCAGCACTCTGACTAGGATCAATGAGCAGTTCTTC; j_gene: TRBJ2-1; abundance: -; v_gene: TRBV2; d_gene: -
CDR3aa: CASSPQGGRTDTQYF; CDR3nt: TGTGCCAGCAGTCCACAGGGGGGAAGGACAGATACGCAGTATTTT; j_gene: TRBJ2-3; abundance: few; v_gene: TRBV6-5; d_gene: TRBD1
CDR3aa: CASSLFHSRETQYF; CDR3nt: TGTGCCAGCAGCTTATTCCACAGCCGGGAGACCCAGTACTTC; j_gene: TRBJ2-5; abundance: few; v_gene: TRBV5-4; d_gene: -
CDR3aa: CASSQAERVSTDTQYF; CDR3nt: TGCGCCAGCAGCCAAGCGGAGCGGGTTAGCACAGATACGCAGTATTTT; j_gene: TRBJ2-3; abundance: few; v_gene: TRBV4-3; d_gene: -
CDR3aa: CASSPIAGIQETQYF; CDR3nt: TGCGCCAGCAGCCCTATAGCGGGAATCCAAGAGACCCAGTACTTC; j_gene: TRBJ2-5; abundance: few; v_gene: TRBV5-1; d_gene: TRBD2
CDR3aa: CASSYSQTQYF; CDR3nt: TGTGCCAGCAGCTATAGCCAGACCCAGTACTTC; j_gene: TRBJ2-5; abundance: -; v_gene: TRBV5-6; d_gene: -
CDR3aa: CASSRPPRETQYF; CDR3nt: TGTGCCAGCAGCCGTCCCCCCCGGGAGACCCAGTACTTC; j_gene: TRBJ2-5; abundance: -; v_gene: TRBV28; d_gene: -
CDR3aa: CASSGAGKGQPQHF; CDR3nt: TGTGCCAGCAGTGGGGCAGGGAAGGGTCAGCCCCAGCATTTT; j_gene: TRBJ1-5; abundance: few; v_gene: TRBV28; d_gene: -
CDR3aa: CASSRGAGPETQYF; CDR3nt: TGTGCCAGCAGTAGAGGGGCGGGGCCAGAGACCCAGTACTTC; j_gene: TRBJ2-5; abundance: -; v_gene: TRBV7-8; d_gene: -
CDR3aa: CASSSLPGGTGANVLTF; CDR3nt: TGTGCCAGCAGTTCCCTCCCCGGGGGGACTGGGGCCAACGTCCTGACTTTC; j_gene: TRBJ2-6; abundance: few; v_gene: TRBV27; d_gene: TRBD2
CDR3aa: CAAKRQGPTYEQYF; CDR3nt: TGTGCCGCCAAAAGACAGGGCCCCACGTACGAGCAGTACTTC; j_gene: TRBJ2-7; abundance: few; v_gene: TRBV10-3; d_gene: TRBD1
CDR3aa: CASSHDSGTGELFF; CDR3nt: TGTGCCAGCAGTCACGATAGCGGCACCGGGGAGCTGTTTTTT; j_gene: TRBJ2-2; abundance: -; v_gene: TRBV2; d_gene: -
CDR3aa: CASRSGTGGSYEQYF; CDR3nt: TGTGCCAGCAGGTCCGGGACGGGGGGCTCGTACGAGCAGTACTTC; j_gene: TRBJ2-7; abundance: -; v_gene: TRBV7-9; d_gene: -
CDR3aa: CASSIRGLDTQYF; CDR3nt: TGCGCCAGCAGCATTAGGGGGCTGGATACGCAGTATTTT; j_gene: TRBJ2-3; abundance: few; v_gene: TRBV4-3; d_gene: TRBD1
CDR3aa: CSVLKGTSGVEQYF; CDR3nt: TGCAGCGTCCTGAAAGGGACTAGCGGTGTCGAGCAGTACTTC; j_gene: TRBJ2-7; abundance: few; v_gene: TRBV29-1; d_gene: TRBD2
CDR3aa: CASSPGLAGAAGTQYF; CDR3nt: TGTGCCAGCAGCCCCGGACTAGCGGGAGCCGCGGGGACCCAGTACTTC; j_gene: TRBJ2-5; abundance: -; v_gene: TRBV7-2; d_gene: TRBD2
CDR3aa: CASSQTDRDTYSNQPQHF; CDR3nt: TGCGCCAGCAGTCAGACGGACAGGGACACGTATAGCAATCAGCCCCAGCATTTT; j_gene: TRBJ1-5; abundance: few; v_gene: TRBV23-1; d_gene: TRBD1
CDR3aa: CASSLVPNRGKTQYF; CDR3nt: TGTGCCAGCAGTTTAGTCCCTAACAGGGGAAAGACCCAGTACTTC; j_gene: TRBJ2-5; abundance: -; v_gene: TRBV28; d_gene: TRBD1
CDR3aa: CASSQEDPGYNEQFF; CDR3nt: TGCGCCAGCAGCCAAGAGGACCCGGGATACAATGAGCAGTTCTTC; j_gene: TRBJ2-1; abundance: -; v_gene: TRBV4-3; d_gene: -
CDR3aa: CASSKTVITYNEQFF; CDR3nt: TGTGCCAGCAGCAAGACAGTGATTACCTACAATGAGCAGTTCTTC; j_gene: TRBJ2-1; abundance: -; v_gene: TRBV7-2; d_gene: -